This passage covers 26 T cell receptor beta chains from one sample sequenced in a study of cytomegalovirus exposure and HLA in healthy donors. Primers: 60 Vbeta forward and 13 Jbeta reverse. Clones were sequenced by immunoSEQ multiplex PCR, and TCRdb holds only the in-frame ones, with some missing. Among over 90,000 clones, 50% to 80% were seen once, and the ten largest hold roughly 3.2%. The sample taken for sequencing was PBMCs. These receptors were obtained from a man in his fifties or sixties in good health and CMV-seronegative.

The chain links TRBV6-1 to TRBJ1-1; no clear D gene. The CDR3 is made up of 14 amino acids. V lost 3 bases to trimming and J lost 1 base, with 9 bases between them. CDR1 and CDR2 (germline): MNHNS, SASEGT. CDR3 coding DNA: TGTGCCAGCAGTGAGGTGTGGCAGAACACTGAAGCTTTCTTT. This translates into CASSEVWQNTEAFF.

The J gene is TRBJ2-7, the V gene TRBV7-3; no clear D. The CDR3 consists of 15 residues. The germline V gene encodes CDR1 SGHTA and CDR2 FQGTGA. V lost 1 base to trimming and J lost 0 bases, with 10 bases between them. The CDR3 spells CASSLMSAASYEQYF. CDR3 sequence (DNA): TGTGCCAGCAGCTTAATGTCTGCGGCCTCCTACGAGCAGTACTTC.

The chain couples TRBV5-4 to TRBJ2-1; TRBD2 might be the D (5 bases). Germline V CDR1 and CDR2: SGHNT, YYREEE (reference sequence). V lost 4 bases, J lost 0 bases, and 11 bases lay in between. The CDR3 runs to 15 residues. Written as DNA, the CDR3 is TGTGCCAGCAGCGCGGACTCGAGCTCCTACAATGAGCAGTTCTTC. It is translated as CASSADSSSYNEQFF.

This clone was counted once. This chain uses TRBV5-3 with TRBJ2-7; 16 bases line up with TRBD2. TRBV5-3 is known as an ORF, though its function is uncertain. The CDR3 has 19 residues. V gave up 5 bases and J gave up 1 base; unmatched junction bases: 12. CDR3 nucleotides: TGTGCCAGAAGACAACCCGGGACTAGCGGGGGGGCCCTATCCTACGAGCAGTACTTC. Its protein is CARRQPGTSGGALSYEQYF.

This clone was picked up a small number of times. This chain uses TRBV5-6 with TRBJ2-3, with TRBD2 as a possible D gene (5 bases). The CDR3 is 14 residues long. The germline V gene encodes CDR1 SGHDT and CDR2 YYEEEE. Trimming pared 4 bases from V and 2 bases from J, leaving 11 bases between. This CDR3 is CASSLRVNTDTQYF. In nucleotides, the CDR3 is TGTGCCAGCAGCCTGCGGGTCAACACAGATACGCAGTATTTT. Complete variable domain (other parts from reference TRBV5-6 and TRBJ2-3): DAGVTQSPTHLIKTRGQQVTLRCSPKSGHDTVSWYQQALGQGPQFIFQYYEEEERQRGNFPDRFSGHQFPNYSSELNVNALLLGDSALYLCASSLRVNTDTQYFGPGTRLTVL.

This chain connects TRBV6-1 to TRBJ1-2; D remains unclear. V was trimmed by 6 bases and J by 1 base, leaving 15 bases between them. The germline V gene encodes CDR1 MNHNS and CDR2 SASEGT. The CDR3 length is 15 residues. CDR3 nucleotide sequence: TGTGCCAGCAGCCTCGAAACGGGAGTTAACTATGGCTACACCTTC. Protein: CASSLETGVNYGYTF.

Worth noting for this clone: Within the sample, other DNA sequences also encode this same CDR3. V gene TRBV5-1 combines with J gene TRBJ2-6, with D possibly TRBD2 on 5 matching bases. Trimming took 0 bases from V and 1 from J, leaving 5 bases between them. The CDR3 has 15 residues. The V gene's germline CDR1 is SGHRS and CDR2 YFSETQ. The CDR3 region has the DNA TGCGCCAGCAGCTTGGGAGGGTCTGGGGCCAACGTCCTGACTTTC. Its translation is CASSLGGSGANVLTF.

The J gene is TRBJ2-7, the V gene TRBV5-4; D may be TRBD2 (5 bases). Germline V CDR1 and CDR2: SGHNT, YYREEE (reference sequence). This CDR3 is 14 amino acids long. The germline V and J ends were trimmed by 5 bases and 0 bases, with 12 bases remaining between them. The CDR3: CASRERGDSYEQYF. CDR3 coding DNA: TGTGCCAGCAGAGAACGGGGAGACTCCTACGAGCAGTACTTC.

This clone appeared a few times. The chain uses TRBV19 and TRBJ1-2, with 10 bases matching TRBD1. Losses at the gene ends were 2 bases for V and 5 bases for J; bases not matched to a gene: 8. The length of the CDR3 is 16 residues. Germline CDR1 LNHDA, CDR2 SQIVND (reference sequence). The CDR3 reads CASSIRAGTGDYGYTF. DNA of the CDR3: TGTGCCAGTAGTATAAGGGCCGGGACAGGGGATTATGGCTACACCTTC.

The V and J genes are TRBV5-1 and TRBJ2-7; 7 bases are a match to TRBD1. V lost 3 bases and J lost 7; bases outside the gene matches: 13. CDR1 is SGHRS and CDR2 is YFSETQ in the germline V gene. The CDR3 totals 15 residues. The CDR3 loop is CASSSLGQPYEEQYF. CDR3 sequence (DNA): TGCGCCAGCAGCTCCCTGGGACAGCCCTATGAAGAGCAGTACTTC.

This clone was counted a few times. The chain is built from TRBV7-6 and TRBJ2-1; 10 bases are a match to TRBD2. The CDR3 contains 17 residues. CDR1 SGHVS and CDR2 FNYEAQ come from the germline V gene. V gave up 0 bases and J gave up 6 bases; unmatched junction bases: 8. CDR3 sequence reads: CASSLASLAGVGNEQFF. In nucleotides, the CDR3 is TGTGCCAGCAGCTTAGCGTCCCTAGCGGGAGTGGGCAATGAGCAGTTCTTC.

The V call is TRBV5-1, the J call TRBJ1-1; possibly TRBD1 for D (6 bases). Between the trimmed V and J ends, which lost 2 bases and 5 bases, there was a span of 10 bases. The germline gives CDR1 SGHRS, CDR2 YFSETQ. The length of the CDR3 is 13 residues. The CDR3 DNA reads as TGCGCCAGCAGCTTCAGGGGTGGTACTGAAGCTTTCTTT. This translates into CASSFRGGTEAFF.

This clone appeared a single time. The chain couples TRBV28 to TRBJ2-7, with TRBD2 identical over 11 bases. This CDR3 has 15 residues. J was trimmed by 2 bases and V by 6 bases; bases with no gene match: 6. Germline V gives CDR1 MDHEN, CDR2 SYDVKM. CDR3 protein: CASSPRTSGPYEQYF. Here the CDR3 DNA reads TGTGCCAGCAGCCCCCGGACTAGCGGGCCCTACGAGCAGTACTTC.

On this clone itself: An end of the junction differs from the germline gene, which may be a read error. This rearrangement joins TRBV7-7 to TRBJ2-3; unclear D gene. The CDR3 runs 14 residues. CDR1 and CDR2 from the germline V gene are SSHAT and FNYEAQ (reference sequence). The CDR3 loop reads CASSLGASPDTQYF. CDR3 in DNA: TGTGCTAGCAGCTTAGGAGCGTCCCCAGATACGCAGTATTTT.

The chain carries TRBV2 and TRBJ2-2; 9 bases match TRBD1. J lost 0 bases, V lost 7 bases, and 6 bases had no gene match. The germline V gene has CDR1 SNHLY and CDR2 FYNNEI. CDR3 size: 16 residues. The CDR3 loop is CASKDRGSANTGELFF. The CDR3 DNA follows: TGTGCCAGCAAAGACAGGGGGAGCGCGAACACCGGGGAGCTGTTTTTT.

The rearrangement joins TRBV19 to TRBJ1-4; the D is unclear. Germline V gene sequence: CDR1 LNHDA, CDR2 SQIVND (reference sequence). The V and J ends lost 6 bases and 17 bases respectively, with 16 bases between them. The CDR3 has 11 amino acids. CDR3 residues: CASSALGRRFF. CDR3 nucleotide sequence: TGTGCCAGTAGCGCGTTGGGCAGAAGATTTTTT.

This clone has just one count. The chain employs TRBV2 and TRBJ1-1; D is perhaps TRBD1 (5 bases). Germline V CDR1 and CDR2: SNHLY, FYNNEI. V lost 2 bases and J 0 bases, leaving 10 bases between the germline ends. The CDR3 runs 15 residues. Written as DNA, the CDR3 is TGTGCCAGCAGTGAACCGACAGCAATGAACACTGAAGCTTTCTTT. As protein: CASSEPTAMNTEAFF.

This clone turned up a few times. The CDR3 sequence is CASSLDGGTQYF. CDR3 bases: TGTGCCAGCAGCTTAGATGGCGGGACCCAGTACTTC. This rearrangement joins TRBV11-3 to TRBJ2-5; no firm D call. Germline values: CDR1 SGHNT, CDR2 YENEEA. The CDR3 spans 12 residues. The ends were cut back, 0 bases at V and 7 bases at J, with 6 bases in the middle.

This chain links TRBV7-3 with TRBJ2-4, with D possibly being TRBD1 (6 bases). Germline V gene sequence: CDR1 SGHTA, CDR2 FQGTGA. The CDR3 spans 15 residues. The V and J ends lost 5 bases and 3 bases respectively, with 14 bases between them. CDR3 DNA sequence: TGTGCCAGCAGCAAGGAGCCAGGGGTCAAAAACATTCAGTACTTC. Amino acids: CASSKEPGVKNIQYF.

The chain carries TRBV6-1 and TRBJ1-2, with 8 bases aligning to TRBD1. V dropped 5 bases and J dropped 8; count of bases not matched to a gene: 7. The CDR3 spans 13 residues. Germline CDR1 and CDR2: MNHNS and SASEGT. The chain's CDR3 is CASSSGQGWGYTF. The DNA of the CDR3 is TGTGCCAGCAGTTCCGGACAGGGTTGGGGCTACACCTTC.

The chain has TRBV6-6 and TRBJ2-6; maybe TRBD1 (6 bases). The germline V and J ends were trimmed by 7 bases and 0 bases, with 10 bases remaining between them. The germline CDR1 and CDR2 sequences are MNHNY and SVGAGI (reference sequence). The CDR3 is 15 amino acids. CDR3 amino acids: CASTRTDSGANVLTF. The CDR3, as DNA: TGTGCCAGCACCCGGACAGACTCTGGGGCCAACGTCCTGACTTTC.

V is TRBV4-1 and J is TRBJ1-4; no firm D call. The CDR3 extends over 16 amino acids. The germline CDR1 and CDR2 sequences are MGHRA and YSYEKL. Trimming shortened V by 1 base and J by 4 bases, and 13 bases separated the two germline ends. CDR3 bases: TGCGCCAGCAGCCAAGGGCCGACTGTAGTTAATGAAAAACTGTTTTTT. Translated: CASSQGPTVVNEKLFF.

The chain recombines TRBV29-1 with TRBJ1-5; 9 nucleotides match TRBD1. The length of the CDR3 is 15 residues. Unmatched junction bases numbered 12, after V lost 6 bases and J lost 6 bases. The germline V gene encodes CDR1 SQVTM and CDR2 ANQGSEA. The DNA for the CDR3 is TGCAGCGTGGCCACCACCGGACAGGGGTCTCAGCCCCAGCATTTT. Residues: CSVATTGQGSQPQHF.

The chain recombines TRBV5-5 with TRBJ2-2; no firm D call. V was clipped by 0 bases and J by 4 bases, with 7 bases between them. This CDR3 is 14 amino acids long. Germline V CDR1 and CDR2: SGHKS, YYEKEE (reference sequence). This CDR3 is CASSLVSTTGELFF. In nucleotides, the CDR3 is TGTGCCAGCAGCTTGGTGAGCACCACCGGGGAGCTGTTTTTT.

This clone was picked up a small number of times. The V and J genes are TRBV21-1 and TRBJ2-7; TRBD2, the D gene given by the table, was not confirmed from the DNA. TRBV21-1 is given as a pseudogene. The CDR3 extends over 12 amino acids. CDR3 sequence reads: CASSERGYEQYF. The CDR3 DNA follows: TGTGCCAGCAGCGAAAGAGGCTACGAGCAGTACTTC.

V and J are TRBV5-4 and TRBJ2-2, with 7 bases identical to TRBD2. V dropped 4 bases and J dropped 1; count of bases not matched to a gene: 7. This CDR3 has 16 amino acids. Germline CDR1 and CDR2: SGHNT and YYREEE (reference sequence). CDR3 nucleotides: TGTGCCAGCAGCCCGCGGACGGGGGGGAACACCGGGGAGCTGTTTTTT. It codes for CASSPRTGGNTGELFF.